The T cell receptor beta chain described here comes from a study of early T cells in non-severe SARS-CoV-2 infection. TCRdb recomputed calls from the 5' RACE reads with MiXCR, one row per CDR3 protein. The data show 100,000 to 120,000 distinct CDR3 sequences, 9.5% to 13% seen once. This clonotype was observed at least ten times. The V end lost 1 base, the J end lost 5 bases, and 12 bases lay between the germline ends. Germline CDR1 reads GTSNPN; CDR2 reads SVGIG (reference sequence). The CDR3 has 15 residues. The rearrangement joins TRBV30 to TRBJ1-6; D is ambiguous. Sequenced sample: whole blood. This clonotype originated in an adult who was a healthcare worker with PCR-confirmed SARS-CoV-2 infection or an uninfected control (not recorded which). Here the CDR3 reads CAWSGGLGDNSPLHF. The CDR3 DNA follows: TGTGCCTGGAGTGGTGGGCTCGGGGATAATTCACCCCTCCACTTT.